Included here is one T cell receptor (beta chain) sequence, with context. The sample comes from a study of blood T cell repertoires in COVID-19. Study background: T cells, B-cell-depleted T cells, or PBMCs provided the cDNA or gDNA that served as material.

Recruitment covered 20 to 25 US areas and drew participants whose ages spanned about 18 to 89 years. Recovered participants had two consecutive negative NP/OP PCR tests, healthcare professional clearance, or symptom resolution. How the authors handled the data: It was from reference gene primer amplification that nucleated cell counts were estimated. The table came from immunoSEQ multiplex PCR; TCRdb's copy has only in-frame clones and leaves some out. V and J calls and clone size are those listed in that table; D and trimming were worked out from the DNA. Found here are roughly 170,000 clones, about 80% of them singletons; the top ten hold roughly 12%. This CDR3 has 16 residues. Germline-derived CDR1 and CDR2 are SGHTA and FQGNSA. V lost 5 bases and J lost 2, with 19 bases in between.

The chain links TRBV7-2 to TRBJ2-7; weak D call: TRBD2 (7 bases). The TCR originated in a man in his fifties or sixties who had recovered from COVID-19. Sequencing was done on a sample of PBMCs or T cells enriched from blood (not recorded which). CDR3 residues: CASSPGVGGLAYEQYF. The CDR3 DNA sequence: TGTGCCAGCAGCCCAGGGGTGGGGGGGCTCGCCTACGAGCAGTACTTC.